This TCR beta chain was obtained from a study of shared clonotypes between healthy human individuals. It was at deep level that the assay was run. Generated by immunoSEQ multiplex PCR, the TCRdb table keeps only in-frame clones and is missing some. The top ten clones hold less than 0.15% of a sample with some 2,000,000 clones, approximately 96% of them seen once. Points on this clone: The target antigen is unknown.

The donor population consisted of healthy HIV-negative adults with no recent acute infections or vaccinations. Naive CD4+ cells were CD45RA-selected; the remaining cells were memory. CDR1 is SNHLY, CDR2 FYNNEI, per germline. Trimming cost V 6 bases and J 2 bases, with 14 bases left between them. This CDR3 comprises 14 residues. Regarding the study as a whole: The study sampled only blood, and tissue repertoires likely differ.

The specimen was naive CD4+ T cells sorted from blood. Described subset: CD45RA+ positively selected. This receptor was taken from a man younger than 35 in good health. The chain is built from TRBV2 and TRBJ2-7; the D gene is possibly TRBD2 (6 bases). The CDR3 loop reads CASSPRDWPYEQYF. The CDR3 nucleotides are TGTGCCAGCAGCCCCCGGGACTGGCCCTACGAGCAGTACTTC.